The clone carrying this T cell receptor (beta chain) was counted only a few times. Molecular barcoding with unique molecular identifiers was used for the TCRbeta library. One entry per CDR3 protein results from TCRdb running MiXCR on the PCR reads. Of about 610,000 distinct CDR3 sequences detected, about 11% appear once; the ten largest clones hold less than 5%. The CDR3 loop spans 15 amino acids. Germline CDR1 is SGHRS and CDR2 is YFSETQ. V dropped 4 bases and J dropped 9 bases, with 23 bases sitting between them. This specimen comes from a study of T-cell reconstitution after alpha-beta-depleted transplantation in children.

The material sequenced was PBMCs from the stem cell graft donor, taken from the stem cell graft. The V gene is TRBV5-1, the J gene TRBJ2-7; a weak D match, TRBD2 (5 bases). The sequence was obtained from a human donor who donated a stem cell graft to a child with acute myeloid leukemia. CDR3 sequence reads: CASSAQESWTGGQYF. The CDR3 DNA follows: TGCGCCAGCAGCGCCCAGGAGAGTTGGACTGGTGGGCAGTACTTC.